Here is one TCR beta chain with its context. No antigen is known for it. The CDR3 spans 15 residues. Trimming stripped 11 bases from V and 4 bases from J, with 20 bases between. Looked up from germline, CDR1 is LNHDA and CDR2 is SQIVND (reference sequence). The PCR employed 60 Vbeta primers together with 13 Jbeta primers. Here immunoSEQ multiplex PCR was the method, and the copy in TCRdb shows in-frame clones only, minus some. The sample includes 100,000 to 150,000 clones, 60% to 85% of them seen just once. This sample is drawn from a study of cytomegalovirus exposure and HLA in healthy donors. Study information: As released early, the data held roughly 85 million unique TCRs from HLA-typed donors. Study conclusions and caveats: Reports indicate that TCR beta sequences accurately predicted the HLA-A and HLA-B alleles of most subjects.

The chain carries TRBV19 and TRBJ2-2; perhaps TRBD2 as D (7 bases). The origin of this receptor is a man aged 25-45 years in good health and CMV-seronegative. The material sequenced was PBMCs. CDR3 bases: TGTGCCGCTGGTCTACAGGGACTAATCACCGGGGAGCTGTTTTTT. Translation: CAAGLQGLITGELFF. Variable domain in full (rest from reference TRBV19 and TRBJ2-2): DGGITQSPKYLFRKEGQNVTLSCEQNLNHDAMYWYRQDPGQGLRLIYYSQIVNDFQKGDIAEGYSVSREKKESFPLTVTSAQKNPTAFYLCAAGLQGLITGELFFGEGSRLTVL.